The 2 T cell receptor beta chains in this list originate from one sample, sequenced in a study of vaccination and CD4 T cells after COVID-19. Treatment given: roughly 11-day PBMC culture with coronavirus spike peptide pools or control peptides (ViraFEST assay). Their antigens remain unidentified. Oncomine TCR Beta short-read sequencing was applied to DNA from cultured CD4+ T cells. One entry per CDR3 protein results from TCRdb running MiXCR on the PCR reads. Of approximately 20,000 distinct CDR3 sequences in the sample, about three quarters were seen once. The sample in question was CD4+ T cells from blood, cultured in vitro, obtained after SARS-CoV-2 vaccination. Receptors originate from a human donor who received a COVID-19 vaccine.

This clonotype was detected only a few times. The chain combines TRBV7-6 with TRBJ2-2; TRBD1 is a possible D gene (6 bases). Per the germline V gene, CDR1 is SGHVS and CDR2 is FNYEAQ. This CDR3 region has 17 residues. V shed 5 bases and J shed 4 bases, with 20 bases lying between them. CDR3 sequence: CASSVQGRPRGTGELFF. The DNA for the CDR3 is TGTGCCAGCAGCGTCCAGGGGCGCCCTAGGGGCACCGGGGAGCTGTTTTTT.

The chain combines TRBV12-3 or TRBV12-4 with TRBJ1-2; 7 nucleotides align to TRBD1. CDR3 length: 15 amino acids. V shed 7 bases and J 5 bases; nucleotides not matched to a gene: 13. CDR3 region: CASTTMTGIGYGYTF. CDR3 DNA sequence: TGTGCCAGCACTACTATGACAGGGATCGGATATGGCTACACCTTC.